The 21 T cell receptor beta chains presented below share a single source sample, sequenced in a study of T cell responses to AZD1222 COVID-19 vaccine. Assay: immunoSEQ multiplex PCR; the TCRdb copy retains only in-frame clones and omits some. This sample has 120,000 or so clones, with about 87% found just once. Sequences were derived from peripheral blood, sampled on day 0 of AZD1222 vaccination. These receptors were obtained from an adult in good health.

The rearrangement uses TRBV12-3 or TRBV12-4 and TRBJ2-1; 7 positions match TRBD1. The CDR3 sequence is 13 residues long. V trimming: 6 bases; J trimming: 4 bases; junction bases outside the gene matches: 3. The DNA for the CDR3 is TGTGCCAGCAGGCAGGGACAGTACAATGAGCAGTTCTTC. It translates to CASRQGQYNEQFF.

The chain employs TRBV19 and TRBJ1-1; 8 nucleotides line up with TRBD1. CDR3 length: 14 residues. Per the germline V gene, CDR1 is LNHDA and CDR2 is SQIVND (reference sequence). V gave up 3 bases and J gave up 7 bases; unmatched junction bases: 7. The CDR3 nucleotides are TGTGCCAGTAGTATCCAGGGGGCGAGAGGTGAAGCTTTCTTT. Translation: CASSIQGARGEAFF.

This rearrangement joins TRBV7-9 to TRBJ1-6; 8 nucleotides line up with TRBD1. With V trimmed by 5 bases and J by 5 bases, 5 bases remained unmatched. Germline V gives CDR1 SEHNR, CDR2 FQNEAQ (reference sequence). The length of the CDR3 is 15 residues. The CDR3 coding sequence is TGTGCCAGCAGCAACCGGGACAGGAATAATTCACCCCTCCACTTT. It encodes CASSNRDRNNSPLHF.

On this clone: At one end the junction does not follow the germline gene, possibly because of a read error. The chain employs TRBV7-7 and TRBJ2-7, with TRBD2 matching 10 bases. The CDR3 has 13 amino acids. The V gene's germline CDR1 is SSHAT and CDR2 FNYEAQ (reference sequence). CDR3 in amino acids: CASSPGLAVEQYF. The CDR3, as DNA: TGTGCTAGCAGCCCCGGACTAGCGGTCGAGCAGTACTTC.

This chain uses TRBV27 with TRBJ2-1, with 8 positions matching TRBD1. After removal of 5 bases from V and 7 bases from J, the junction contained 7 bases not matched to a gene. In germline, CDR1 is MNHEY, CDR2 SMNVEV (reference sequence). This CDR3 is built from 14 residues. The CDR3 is CASSPRTGSNEQFF. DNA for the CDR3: TGTGCCAGCAGTCCCAGGACAGGGTCAAATGAGCAGTTCTTC.

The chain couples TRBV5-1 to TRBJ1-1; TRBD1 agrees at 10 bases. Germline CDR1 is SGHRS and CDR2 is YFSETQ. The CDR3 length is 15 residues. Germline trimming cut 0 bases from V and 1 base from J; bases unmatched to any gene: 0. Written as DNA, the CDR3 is TGCGCCAGCAGCTTGGGGACAGGGGGGAACACTGAAGCTTTCTTT. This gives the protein CASSLGTGGNTEAFF.

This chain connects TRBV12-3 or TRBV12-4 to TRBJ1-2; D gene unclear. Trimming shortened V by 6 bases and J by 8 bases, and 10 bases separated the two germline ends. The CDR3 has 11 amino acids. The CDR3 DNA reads TGTGCCAGCAGCTACGGCCGGGGCTACACCTTC. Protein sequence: CASSYGRGYTF.

The CDR3 coding sequence is TGTGCCAGCAGCTTGAGTCCCACAGCTGACCTGACTACTTACTATGGCTACACCTTC. It specifies CASSLSPTADLTTYYGYTF. The rearrangement links TRBV5-5 to TRBJ1-2; D is uncertain. This CDR3 is built from 19 residues. Germline assignment: CDR1 SGHKS and CDR2 YYEKEE (reference sequence). Trimming cost V 1 base and J 3 bases, with 25 bases left between them.

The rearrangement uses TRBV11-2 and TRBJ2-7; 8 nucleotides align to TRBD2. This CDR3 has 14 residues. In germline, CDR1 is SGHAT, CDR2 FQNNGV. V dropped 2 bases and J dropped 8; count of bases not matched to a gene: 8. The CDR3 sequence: CASSLYGGAEKQYF. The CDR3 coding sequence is TGTGCCAGCAGCTTATACGGGGGGGCAGAGAAGCAGTACTTC. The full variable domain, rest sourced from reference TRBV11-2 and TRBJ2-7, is EAGVAQSPRYKIIEKRQSVAFWCNPISGHATLYWYQQILGQGPKLLIQFQNNGVVDDSQLPKDRFSAERLKGVDSTLKIQPAKLEDSAVYLCASSLYGGAEKQYFGPGTRLTVT.

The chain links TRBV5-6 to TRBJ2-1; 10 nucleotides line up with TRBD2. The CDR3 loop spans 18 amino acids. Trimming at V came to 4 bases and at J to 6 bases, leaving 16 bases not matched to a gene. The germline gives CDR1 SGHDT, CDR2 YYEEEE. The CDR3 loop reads CASSGLAATKVGPNEQFF. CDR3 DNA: TGTGCCAGCAGCGGACTAGCGGCTACCAAAGTGGGACCCAATGAGCAGTTCTTC.

The DNA for the CDR3 is TGTGCCAGCAGCCCAACAGCGAACACCGGGGAGCTGTTTTTT. This codes for CASSPTANTGELFF. The rearrangement joins TRBV7-3 to TRBJ2-2; unclear D gene. CDR3 length: 14 residues. CDR1 is SGHTA and CDR2 is FQGTGA in the germline V gene. Trimming left V 5 bases short and J 0 bases short, with 7 bases between. Together with reference TRBV7-3 and TRBJ2-2, the CDR3 gives the full variable domain: GAGVSQTPSNKVTEKGKYVELRCDPISGHTALYWYRQSLGQGPEFLIYFQGTGAADDSGLPNDRFFAVRPEGSVSTLKIQRTERGDSAVYLCASSPTANTGELFFGEGSRLTVL.

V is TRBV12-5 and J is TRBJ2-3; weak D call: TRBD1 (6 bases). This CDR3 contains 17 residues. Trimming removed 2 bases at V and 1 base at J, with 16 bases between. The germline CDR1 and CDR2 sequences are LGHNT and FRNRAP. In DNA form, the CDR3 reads TGTGCTAGTGGTTTGATCTTACAGGGTTGGGGCACAGATACGCAGTATTTT. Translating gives CASGLILQGWGTDTQYF.

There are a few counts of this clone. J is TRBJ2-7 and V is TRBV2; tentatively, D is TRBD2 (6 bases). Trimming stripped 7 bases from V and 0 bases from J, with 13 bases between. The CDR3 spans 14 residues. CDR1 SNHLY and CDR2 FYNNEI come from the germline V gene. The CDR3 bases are TGTGCCAGCAATCACCGGGAGACCTCCTACGAGCAGTACTTC. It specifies CASNHRETSYEQYF. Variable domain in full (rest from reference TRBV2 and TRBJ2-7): EPEVTQTPSHQVTQMGQEVILRCVPISNHLYFYWYRQILGQKVEFLVSFYNNEISEKSEIFDDQFSVERPDGSNFTLKIRSTKLEDSAMYFCASNHRETSYEQYFGPGTRLTVT.

This CDR3 is CASSAMGSGTYNEQFF. Written as DNA, the CDR3 is TGCGCCAGCAGCGCGATGGGGTCGGGCACCTACAATGAGCAGTTCTTC. This chain connects TRBV5-1 to TRBJ2-1; unclear D gene. Germline-derived CDR1 and CDR2 are SGHRS and YFSETQ. V lost 4 bases, J lost 2 bases, and 16 bases lay in between. The CDR3 spans 16 residues. Variable domain in full (rest from reference TRBV5-1 and TRBJ2-1): KAGVTQTPRYLIKTRGQQVTLSCSPISGHRSVSWYQQTPGQGLQFLFEYFSETQRNKGNFPGRFSGRQFSNSRSEMNVSTLELGDSALYLCASSAMGSGTYNEQFFGPGTRLTVL.

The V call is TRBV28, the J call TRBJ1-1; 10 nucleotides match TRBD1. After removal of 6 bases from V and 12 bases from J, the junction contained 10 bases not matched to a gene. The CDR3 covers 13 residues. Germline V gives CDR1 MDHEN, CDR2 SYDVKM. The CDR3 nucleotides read TGTGCCAGCAGCTCGACAGGGGGCTTGGAAACTTTCTTT. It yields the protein CASSSTGGLETFF.

The CDR3 DNA reads as TGTGCCAGCAGCTTGGCCCAGGGGGATACGGGTAATGAAAAACTGTTTTTT. This sequence encodes CASSLAQGDTGNEKLFF. The chain uses TRBV5-8 and TRBJ1-4, with 7 bases aligning to TRBD1. Germline loops: CDR1 SGHTS, CDR2 YDEGEE. The CDR3 sequence is 17 residues long. V gave up 0 bases and J gave up 4 bases; unmatched junction bases: 9.

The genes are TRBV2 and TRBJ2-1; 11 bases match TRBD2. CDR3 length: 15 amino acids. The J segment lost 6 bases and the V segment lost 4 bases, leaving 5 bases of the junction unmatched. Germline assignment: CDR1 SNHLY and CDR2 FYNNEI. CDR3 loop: CASSAGLADLNEQFF. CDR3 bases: TGTGCCAGCAGTGCGGGACTAGCGGACCTCAATGAGCAGTTCTTC.

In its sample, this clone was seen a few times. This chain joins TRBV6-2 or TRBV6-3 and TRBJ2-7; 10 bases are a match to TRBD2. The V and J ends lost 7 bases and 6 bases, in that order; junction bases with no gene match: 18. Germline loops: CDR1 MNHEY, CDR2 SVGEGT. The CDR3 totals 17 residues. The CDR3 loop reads CASTPGLAMYRVGEQYF. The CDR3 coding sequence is TGTGCCAGCACCCCGGGACTAGCGATGTATAGAGTCGGCGAGCAGTACTTC.

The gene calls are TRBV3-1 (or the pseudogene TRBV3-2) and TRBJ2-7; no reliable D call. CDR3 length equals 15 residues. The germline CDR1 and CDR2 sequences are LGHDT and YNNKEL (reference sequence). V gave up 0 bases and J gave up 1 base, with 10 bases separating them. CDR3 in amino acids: CASSQDRVRSYEQYF. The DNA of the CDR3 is TGTGCCAGCAGCCAAGATCGGGTGAGATCCTACGAGCAGTACTTC.

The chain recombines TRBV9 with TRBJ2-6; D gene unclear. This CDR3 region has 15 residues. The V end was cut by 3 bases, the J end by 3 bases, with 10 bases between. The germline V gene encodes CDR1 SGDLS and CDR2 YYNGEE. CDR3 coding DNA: TGTGCCAGCAGCGGCGGTGGGGATGGGGCCAACGTCCTGACTTTC. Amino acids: CASSGGGDGANVLTF. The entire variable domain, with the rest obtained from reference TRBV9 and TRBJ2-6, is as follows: DSGVTQTPKHLITATGQRVTLRCSPRSGDLSVYWYQQSLDQGLQFLIQYYNGEERAKGNILERFSAQQFPDLHSELNLSSLELGDSALYFCASSGGGDGANVLTFGAGSRLTVL.

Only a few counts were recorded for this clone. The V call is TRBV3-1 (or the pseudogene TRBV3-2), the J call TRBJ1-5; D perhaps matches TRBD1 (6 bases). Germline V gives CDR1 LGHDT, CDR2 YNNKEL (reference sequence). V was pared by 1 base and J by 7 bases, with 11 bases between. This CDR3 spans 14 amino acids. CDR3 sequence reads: CASSQAGGIQPQHF. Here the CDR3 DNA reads TGTGCCAGCAGCCAAGCGGGGGGCATCCAGCCCCAGCATTTT.